This TCR beta chain was identified in a study of shared clonotypes between healthy human individuals. The CDR3 is made up of 17 amino acids. J was trimmed by 0 bases and V by 8 bases; bases with no gene match: 11. CDR1 and CDR2 (germline): SEHNR, FQNEAQ (reference sequence). In the authors' methods: As immunoSEQ supplied junction-only sequences (without quality scores), filtering differed. The repertoire was sequenced with immunoSEQ multiplex PCR; TCRdb's copy has only in-frame clones and lacks some. D and trimming were read from the DNA, whereas the V and J calls and clone size are those reported in that table. Of hundreds of thousands of clones in the sample, roughly 94% are singletons; the top ten hold 24%. Positive CCR7 selection of CD45RO-negative cells yielded the naive CD8 cells, and terminally differentiated effector memory CD45RA+ cells were excluded.

Sequencing was done on a sample of naive CD8+ T cells sorted from blood. The chain carries TRBV7-9 and TRBJ1-4; TRBD1 aligns across 8 bases. The TCR was taken from a man aged 25-40 years in good health. This CDR3 reads CASRLLTGDATNEKLFF. For the CDR3, the DNA is TGTGCCAGCCGTTTACTGACAGGGGATGCAACTAATGAAAAACTGTTTTTT.